This T cell receptor (beta chain) is drawn from a study of blood T cell repertoires in COVID-19. Study-level background: Specimens from acute and convalescent COVID-19 originated in the United States, Italy and Spain. From T cells, B-cell-depleted T cells, or PBMCs came the material, which was cDNA or gDNA.

Study processing details: Researchers report that nucleated cell counts were estimated from reference gene primer amplification. Clones were read by immunoSEQ multiplex PCR, and TCRdb kept only the in-frame ones, dropping some. Clonal size and the V and J genes are those of that table, whereas D and trimming came from the DNA. Of over 35,000 clones in the sample, about four fifths were seen once. The sample comprised peripheral blood. The TCR was taken from a human donor with acute or convalescent COVID-19. The donor label of this sample is uncertain.

The CDR3 DNA follows: TGTGCCAGCAGCTTAGGGTTCAGGGCGGACACTGAAGCTTTCTTT. It is translated as CASSLGFRADTEAFF. The chain joins TRBV11-2 to TRBJ1-1; TRBD1 is a possible D gene (5 bases). The CDR3 sequence is 15 residues long. From germline, CDR1 is SGHAT and CDR2 FQNNGV. Deletions cut 1 base from V and 3 bases from J, with 12 bases between.